One and the same sample provided the 2 T cell receptor beta chains below, sequenced in a study of technical replicates of blood from a few donors. Some clones are missing from TCRdb's copy, which holds only in-frame ones; the method was immunoSEQ multiplex PCR. The table has fewer than 75,000 clones, around 89% seen once. Specimen: PBMCs. These receptor sequences come from a human donor in good health. Some clones in this sample may be carry-over from other donors' samples.

In DNA form, the CDR3 reads TGTGCCAGCAGCCCTAACTCCTACGAGCAGTACTTC. Translated, it gives CASSPNSYEQYF. The chain is built from TRBV7-3 and TRBJ2-7; D unclear. Trimming removed 5 bases at V and 0 bases at J, with 5 bases between. Germline V gives CDR1 SGHTA, CDR2 FQGTGA. This CDR3 is built from 12 residues.

This clone has a single count. V usage is TRBV2 and J usage is TRBJ2-1; 15 bases agree with TRBD2. V gave up 0 bases and J gave up 6 bases; unmatched junction bases: 0. This CDR3 is 16 amino acids long. The germline gives CDR1 SNHLY, CDR2 FYNNEI. The CDR3 loop reads CASSEAGLAGGNEQFF. CDR3 bases: TGTGCCAGCAGTGAAGCGGGACTAGCGGGGGGCAATGAGCAGTTCTTC.